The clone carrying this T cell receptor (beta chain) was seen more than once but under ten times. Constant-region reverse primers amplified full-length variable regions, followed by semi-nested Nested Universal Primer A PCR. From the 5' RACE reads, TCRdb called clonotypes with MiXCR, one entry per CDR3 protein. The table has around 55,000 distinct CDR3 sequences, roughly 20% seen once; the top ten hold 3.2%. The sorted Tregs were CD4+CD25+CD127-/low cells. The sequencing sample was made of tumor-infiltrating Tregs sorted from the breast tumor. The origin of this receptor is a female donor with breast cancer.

Here the CDR3 reads CASTDRGHQPQHF. CDR3 bases: TGTGCCAGCACCGACAGGGGGCATCAGCCCCAGCATTTT. The chain recombines TRBV12-3 or TRBV12-4 with TRBJ1-5; TRBD1 matches at 10 bases. The V segment lost 7 bases and the J segment 5 bases; nucleotides outside the gene matches: 2. The CDR3 extends over 13 amino acids.